Sequencing of this T cell receptor (beta chain) was carried out in a study of cytomegalovirus exposure and HLA in healthy donors. CDR3 length: 15 residues. Trimming removed 7 bases from V and 5 bases from J; junction bases left unmatched: 16. Germline CDR1 SQVTM, CDR2 ANQGSEA. Concerning this clone itself: Its antigen is unknown.

The assay was immunoSEQ multiplex PCR, and TCRdb's table has in-frame clones only and misses some. The sample lists 55,000 to 75,000 clones; 92% were seen once. Study observations and caveats: Subsequent analysis found a tendency for first-cohort TCR clusters to co-occur within the 110 or so validation repertoires. The study labeled roughly 160 TCR beta chains cytomegalovirus-associated. The study found most TCR sequences rare, yet found some public TCRs in many donors. Specificity of a few CMV-associated chains for CMV antigens was verified in vitro.

The rearrangement links TRBV29-1 to TRBJ2-5; 7 bases line up with TRBD1. The sequence derives from a man between 18 and 29 years old in good health and CMV-seropositive. Source material: PBMCs. Here the CDR3 DNA reads TGCAGCGCACGGCCCCAGGGGGTCTATCGGGAGACCCAGTACTTC. This codes for CSARPQGVYRETQYF.